This TCR beta chain originates from a study of T-cell reconstitution after alpha-beta-depleted transplantation in children. Study results and caveats: When one year had passed after transplant, most T-cell counts and diversity came from newly produced T cells.

This clonotype was picked up a small number of times. Its antigen is still unknown. The junction shows a germline mismatch at one end, possibly a read error. This CDR3 has 13 amino acids. Germline loops: CDR1 SGHRS, CDR2 YFSETQ. As it was prepared, the TCRbeta library received unique molecular identifiers. TCRdb reprocessed the PCR reads with MiXCR, giving one entry per CDR3 protein. The sample shows about 610,000 distinct CDR3 sequences, roughly 27% of them seen only once. This rearrangement joins TRBV5-1 to TRBJ2-3, with D maybe TRBD1 (5 bases). The sequencing here drew on PBMCs, taken before TCRalphabeta/CD19-depleted stem cell transplant. The TCR originated in a boy in the first two years of life with Wiskott-Aldrich syndrome, due to receive a stem cell transplant. In nucleotides, the CDR3 is TGTGCCAGCAGTTTAGGGGCGCCAGATACGCAGTATTTT. As protein: CASSLGAPDTQYF.